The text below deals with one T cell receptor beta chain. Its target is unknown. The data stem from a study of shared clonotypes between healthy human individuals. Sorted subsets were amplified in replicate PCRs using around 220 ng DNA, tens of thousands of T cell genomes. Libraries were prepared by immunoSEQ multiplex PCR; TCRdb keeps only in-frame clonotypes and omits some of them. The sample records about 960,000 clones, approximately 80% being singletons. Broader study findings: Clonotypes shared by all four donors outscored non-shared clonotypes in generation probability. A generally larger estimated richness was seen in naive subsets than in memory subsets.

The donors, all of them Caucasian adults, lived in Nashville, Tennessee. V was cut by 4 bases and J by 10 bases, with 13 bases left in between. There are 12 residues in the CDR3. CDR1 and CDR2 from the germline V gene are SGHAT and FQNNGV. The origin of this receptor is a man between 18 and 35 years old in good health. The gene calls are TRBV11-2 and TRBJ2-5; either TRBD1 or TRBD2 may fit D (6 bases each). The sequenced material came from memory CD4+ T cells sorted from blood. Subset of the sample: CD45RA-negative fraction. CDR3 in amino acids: CASSSLGGGQYF. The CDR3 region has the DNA TGTGCCAGCAGCTCCCTAGGGGGAGGCCAGTACTTC. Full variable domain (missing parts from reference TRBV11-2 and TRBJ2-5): EAGVAQSPRYKIIEKRQSVAFWCNPISGHATLYWYQQILGQGPKLLIQFQNNGVVDDSQLPKDRFSAERLKGVDSTLKIQPAKLEDSAVYLCASSSLGGGQYFGPGTRLLVL.